Listed below are T cell receptor beta chains from one sample, sequenced in a study of blood T cells in healthy people across ages. TCRdb independently ran MiXCR on the 5' RACE reads; one entry per CDR3 protein. The sample has some 1.5 million distinct CDR3 sequences; roughly two fifths are singletons. The sequenced material came from blood. The receptor set was obtained from a woman aged 18-29 years in good health. Each CDR3 is given with its conserved first and last residue. The order of the fields is D gene, J gene, clone size, V gene, CDR3 protein, CDR3 DNA. The D gene is left open where the match is weak. Clone sizes are given selectively: once, few, many, or a class where the clone is expanded.

>NA|TRBJ2-1|NA|TRBV9
CASSAESNSYNEQFF
TGTGCCAGCAGCGCCGAATCAAACTCCTACAATGAGCAGTTCTTC
>NA|TRBJ2-5|few|TRBV14
CASSHLHGETQYF
TGTGCCAGCAGCCATCTACACGGAGAGACCCAGTACTTC
>TRBD1|TRBJ1-1|NA|TRBV20-1
CSARQGVGTEAFF
TGCAGTGCTAGACAGGGGGTAGGGACTGAAGCTTTCTTT
>NA|TRBJ2-4|NA|TRBV7-8
CASSLVARERYF
TGTGCCAGCAGCTTAGTTGCTAGGGAGCGGTACTTC
>NA|TRBJ2-1|NA|TRBV7-2
CASSLVGGGRNEQFF
TGTGCCAGCAGCTTAGTGGGGGGTGGGAGGAATGAGCAGTTCTTC
>TRBD1|TRBJ2-1|few|TRBV20-1
CSARGTGTYNEQFF
TGCAGTGCTAGGGGGACAGGGACCTACAATGAGCAGTTCTTC
>NA|TRBJ1-5|NA|TRBV20-1
CSARIGVNQPQHF
TGCAGTGCTAGAATCGGGGTCAATCAGCCCCAGCATTTT
>NA|TRBJ2-7|few|TRBV5-1
CASSHQGWEDEQYF
TGCGCCAGCAGCCATCAGGGATGGGAGGACGAGCAGTACTTC
>TRBD1|TRBJ1-5|NA|TRBV6-5
CASSYTTGSNQPQHF
TGTGCCAGCAGTTACACGACAGGGTCCAATCAGCCCCAGCATTTT
>NA|TRBJ2-7|NA|TRBV6-5
CASSYSSNGYEQYF
TGTGCCAGCAGTTACTCATCCAACGGCTACGAGCAGTACTTC
>NA|TRBJ2-1|NA|TRBV28
CASSLTPEQFF
TGTGCCAGCAGTTTAACTCCCGAGCAGTTCTTC
>TRBD1|TRBJ2-1|NA|TRBV4-1
CASSHQNRGRNEQFF
TGCGCCAGCAGCCATCAGAACAGGGGGCGCAATGAGCAGTTCTTC